This T cell receptor beta chain came from a study of blood T cell repertoires in COVID-19. In the study overall: PBMCs, B-cell-depleted T cells, or T cells provided the cDNA or gDNA that made up the material.

The CDR3 runs to 16 residues. The V gene lost 5 bases and the J gene lost 2 bases, with 15 bases spanning the gap. Looked up from germline, CDR1 is KGHSH and CDR2 is LQKENI. Authors' processing steps: From reference gene primer amplification, estimates of nucleated cell counts were derived. Sequenced by immunoSEQ multiplex PCR; TCRdb stores in-frame clones only, minus some. The V and J calls and the clone size are those of that table, but D and trimming were determined from the DNA. The sample lists 120,000 to 150,000 clones, roughly 90% seen once, with about 11% in the top ten. The sequencing input was peripheral blood. The chain uses TRBV18 and TRBJ2-2, with a possible D match to TRBD2 (6 bases). This sequence originates from a man aged 50 or older with active or convalescent COVID-19. CDR3 sequence reads: CASSTSSGQNTGELFF. As DNA, the CDR3 is TGTGCCAGCTCAACTTCGAGCGGGCAAAACACCGGGGAGCTGTTTTTT.